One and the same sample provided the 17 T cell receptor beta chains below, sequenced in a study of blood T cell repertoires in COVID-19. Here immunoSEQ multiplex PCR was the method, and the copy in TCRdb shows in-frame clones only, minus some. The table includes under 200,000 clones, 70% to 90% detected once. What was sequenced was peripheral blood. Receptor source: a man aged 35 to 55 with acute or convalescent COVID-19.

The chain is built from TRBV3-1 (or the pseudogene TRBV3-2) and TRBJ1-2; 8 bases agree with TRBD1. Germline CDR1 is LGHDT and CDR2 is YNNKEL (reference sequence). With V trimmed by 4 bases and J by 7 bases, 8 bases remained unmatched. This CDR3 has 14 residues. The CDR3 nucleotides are TGTGCCAGCAGCCGCACGACAGGGGAGTTTGGCTACACCTTC. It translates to CASSRTTGEFGYTF.

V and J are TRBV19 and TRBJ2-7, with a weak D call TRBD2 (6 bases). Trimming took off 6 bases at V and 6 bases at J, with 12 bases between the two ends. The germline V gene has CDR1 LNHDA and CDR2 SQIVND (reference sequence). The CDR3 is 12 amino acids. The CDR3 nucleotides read TGTGCCAGTAGGGGGACTCCCCTCGAGCAGTACTTC. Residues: CASRGTPLEQYF.

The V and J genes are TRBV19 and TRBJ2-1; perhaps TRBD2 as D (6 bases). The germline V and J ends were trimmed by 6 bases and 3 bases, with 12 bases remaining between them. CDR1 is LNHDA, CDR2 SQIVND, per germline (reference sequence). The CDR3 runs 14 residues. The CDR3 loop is CASSASENYNEQFF. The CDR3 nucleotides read TGTGCCAGTAGCGCTAGCGAAAACTACAATGAGCAGTTCTTC.

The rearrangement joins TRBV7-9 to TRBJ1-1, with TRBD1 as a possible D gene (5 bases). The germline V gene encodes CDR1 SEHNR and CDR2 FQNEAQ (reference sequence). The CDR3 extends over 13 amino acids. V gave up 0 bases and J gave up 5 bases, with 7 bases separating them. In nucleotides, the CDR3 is TGTGCCAGCAGCTTAGCAGGGGTAACTGAAGCTTTCTTT. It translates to CASSLAGVTEAFF.

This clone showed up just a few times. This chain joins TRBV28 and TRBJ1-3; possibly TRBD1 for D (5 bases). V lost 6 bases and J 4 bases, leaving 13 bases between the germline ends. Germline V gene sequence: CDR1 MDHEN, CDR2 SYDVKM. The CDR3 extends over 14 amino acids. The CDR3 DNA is TGTGCCAGCAGACCCGGGGGGGTGGGAAACACCATATATTTT. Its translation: CASRPGGVGNTIYF.

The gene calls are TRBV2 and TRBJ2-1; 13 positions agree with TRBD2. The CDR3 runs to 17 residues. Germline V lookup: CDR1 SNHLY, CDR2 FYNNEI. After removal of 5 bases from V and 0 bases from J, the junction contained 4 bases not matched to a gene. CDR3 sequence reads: CASSPGTSGVSYNEQFF. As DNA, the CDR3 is TGTGCCAGCAGTCCCGGGACTAGCGGGGTCTCCTACAATGAGCAGTTCTTC. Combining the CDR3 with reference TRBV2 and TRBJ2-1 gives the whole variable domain EPEVTQTPSHQVTQMGQEVILRCVPISNHLYFYWYRQILGQKVEFLVSFYNNEISEKSEIFDDQFSVERPDGSNFTLKIRSTKLEDSAMYFCASSPGTSGVSYNEQFFGPGTRLTVL.

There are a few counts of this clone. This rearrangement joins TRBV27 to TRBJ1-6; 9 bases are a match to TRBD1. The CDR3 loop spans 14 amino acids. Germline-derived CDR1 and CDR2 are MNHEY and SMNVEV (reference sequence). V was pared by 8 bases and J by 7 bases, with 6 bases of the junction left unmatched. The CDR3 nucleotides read TGTGCCAGCTCCTTAGGGACAGGGAATTCACCCCTCCACTTT. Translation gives CASSLGTGNSPLHF.

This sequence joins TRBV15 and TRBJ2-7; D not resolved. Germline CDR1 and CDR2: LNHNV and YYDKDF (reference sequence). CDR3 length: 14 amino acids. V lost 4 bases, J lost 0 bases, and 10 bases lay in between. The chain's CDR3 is CATSKAPSSYEQYF. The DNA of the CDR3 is TGTGCCACCAGCAAGGCGCCTAGCTCCTACGAGCAGTACTTC.

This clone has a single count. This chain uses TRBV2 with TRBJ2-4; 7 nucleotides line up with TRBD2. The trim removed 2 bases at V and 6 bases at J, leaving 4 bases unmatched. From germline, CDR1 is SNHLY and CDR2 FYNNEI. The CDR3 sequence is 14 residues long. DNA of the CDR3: TGTGCCAGCAGTGAATATGGGGGGGGAAACATTCAGTACTTC. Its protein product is CASSEYGGGNIQYF.

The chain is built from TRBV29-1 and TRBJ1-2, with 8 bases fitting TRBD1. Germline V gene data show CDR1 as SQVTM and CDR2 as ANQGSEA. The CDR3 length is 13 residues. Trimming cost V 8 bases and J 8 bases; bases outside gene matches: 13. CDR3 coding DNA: TGCAGCCCCCCCCAGGGGGCCCGGGAAGGCTACACCTTC. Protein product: CSPPQGAREGYTF.

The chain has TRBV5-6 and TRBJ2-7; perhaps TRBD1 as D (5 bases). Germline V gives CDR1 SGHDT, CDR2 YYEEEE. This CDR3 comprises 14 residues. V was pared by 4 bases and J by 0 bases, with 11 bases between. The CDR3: CASSPRGSSYEQYF. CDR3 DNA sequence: TGTGCCAGCAGCCCAAGGGGCAGCTCCTACGAGCAGTACTTC.

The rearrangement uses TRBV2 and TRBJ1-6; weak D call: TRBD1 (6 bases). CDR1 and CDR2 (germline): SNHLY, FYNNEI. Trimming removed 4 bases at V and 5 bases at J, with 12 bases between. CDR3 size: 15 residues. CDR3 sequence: CASSGTRDNNSPLHF. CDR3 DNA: TGTGCCAGCAGTGGGACAAGGGACAATAATTCACCCCTCCACTTT.

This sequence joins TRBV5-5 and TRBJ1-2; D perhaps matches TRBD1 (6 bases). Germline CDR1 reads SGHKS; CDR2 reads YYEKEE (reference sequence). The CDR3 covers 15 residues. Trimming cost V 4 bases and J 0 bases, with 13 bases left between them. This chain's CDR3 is CASSRRDITNYGYTF. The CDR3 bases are TGTGCCAGCAGCCGCCGGGACATAACTAACTATGGCTACACCTTC.

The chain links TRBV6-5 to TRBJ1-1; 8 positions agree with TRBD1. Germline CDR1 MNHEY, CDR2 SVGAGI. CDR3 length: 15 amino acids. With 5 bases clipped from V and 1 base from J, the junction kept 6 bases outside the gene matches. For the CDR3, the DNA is TGTGCCAGCAGTACCGGACAGGGCAAGAACACTGAAGCTTTCTTT. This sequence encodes CASSTGQGKNTEAFF.

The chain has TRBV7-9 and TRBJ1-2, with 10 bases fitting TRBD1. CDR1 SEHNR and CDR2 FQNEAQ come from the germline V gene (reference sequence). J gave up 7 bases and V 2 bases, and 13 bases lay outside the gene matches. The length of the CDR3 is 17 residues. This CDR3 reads CASSLISLGQGSSGYTF. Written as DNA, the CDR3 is TGTGCCAGCAGCTTAATTAGCTTGGGACAGGGGAGTTCTGGCTACACCTTC.

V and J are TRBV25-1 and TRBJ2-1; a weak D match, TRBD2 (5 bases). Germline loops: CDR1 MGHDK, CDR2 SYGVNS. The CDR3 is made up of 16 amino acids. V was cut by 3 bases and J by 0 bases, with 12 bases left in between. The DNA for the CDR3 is TGTGCCAGCAGTGATCCAGCGGCGAGCTCCTACAATGAGCAGTTCTTC. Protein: CASSDPAASSYNEQFF.

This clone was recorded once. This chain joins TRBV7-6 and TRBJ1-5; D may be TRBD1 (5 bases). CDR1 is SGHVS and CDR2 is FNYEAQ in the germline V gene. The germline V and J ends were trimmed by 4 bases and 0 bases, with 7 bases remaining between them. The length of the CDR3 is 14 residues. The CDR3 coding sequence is TGTGCCAGCAGCTCGGGGGGTAGCAATCAGCCCCAGCATTTT. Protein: CASSSGGSNQPQHF. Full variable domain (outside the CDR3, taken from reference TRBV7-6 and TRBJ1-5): GAGVSQSPRYKVTKRGQDVALRCDPISGHVSLYWYRQALGQGPEFLTYFNYEAQQDKSGLPNDRFSAERPEGSISTLTIQRTEQRDSAMYRCASSSGGSNQPQHFGDGTRLSIL.